This T cell receptor (beta chain) was observed in a study of T cells in localized non-small cell lung cancer. Study-level results: Sequencing involved a lone tumor region, leaving heterogeneity possible. Uninvolved adjacent lung, not tumor, had the highest T cell clonality.

Note on this clone: What it recognizes is unknown.

Germline CDR1 and CDR2: SGDLS and YYNGEE. CDR3 length: 16 residues. V was shortened by 6 bases and J by 6 bases, with 24 bases between the two germline ends. Generated by immunoSEQ multiplex PCR, the TCRdb table keeps only in-frame clones and is missing some. This sample has about 59,000 clones; roughly 90% occur once, and the top ten carry less than 25%. The sequences come from peripheral blood, collected before any cancer treatment. The V and J genes are TRBV9 and TRBJ1-2, with D hard to call. The TCR comes from a man aged 40-75 years with stage I squamous cell lung carcinoma. The DNA of the CDR3 is TGTGCCAGCATCCTCCACCGAGGACGACGGATAAATGGCTACACCTTC. Translating gives CASILHRGRRINGYTF.